What follows is one TCR beta chain and its context. Using immunoSEQ multiplex PCR, the repertoire was profiled, and TCRdb retains in-frame clones only, with some absent. The sample includes some 39,000 clones, roughly 86% of them seen just once. Each of the patients experienced relapse following autologous stem cell transplantation, and their brentuximab vedotin exposure differed. CDR3 length: 14 amino acids. The germline CDR1 and CDR2 sequences are LGHNA and YNFKEQ. V dropped 1 base and J dropped 0 bases, with 7 bases sitting between them. The sample is drawn from a study of PD-1 blockade in classical Hodgkin lymphoma.

Sample: peripheral blood mononuclear cells (PBMCs), taken at baseline. The rearrangement links TRBV4-2 to TRBJ2-7; D remains unclear. This sequence originates from a human donor with classical Hodgkin lymphoma. The CDR3 protein is CASSQGQSSYEQYF. CDR3 coding DNA: TGTGCCAGCAGCCAAGGGCAGAGCTCCTACGAGCAGTACTTC.